This T cell receptor beta chain stems from a study of blood T cell repertoires in COVID-19. For the study at large: Some COVID-19 samples were acute and others convalescent; all came from the United States, Italy and Spain. T cells, B-cell-depleted T cells, or PBMCs supplied cDNA or gDNA.

The germline gives CDR1 SGHDT, CDR2 YYEEEE. Trimming cost V 0 bases and J 7 bases, with 4 bases left between them. CDR3 size: 11 residues. This clone appeared a few times. Method: immunoSEQ multiplex PCR; TCRdb's copy keeps in-frame clones and lacks some. Of tens of thousands of clones in the sample, 80% to 90% are singletons; the top ten hold roughly 2.7%. The chain recombines TRBV5-6 with TRBJ1-2; D ambiguous. This TCR came from a man older than 75 with acute or convalescent COVID-19. The material sequenced was peripheral blood. The CDR3 protein is CASSLASGYTF. CDR3 sequence (DNA): TGTGCCAGCAGCTTGGCCAGTGGCTACACCTTC.